This is a list of T cell receptor beta chains from one sample in a study of shared T cell receptors in the human thymus. Only in-frame clones appear in the TCRdb table, and some are missing; sequencing was by immunoSEQ multiplex PCR. In the table there are just under 550,000 clones, about 80% of which are singletons. The same sample was also studied in work on human thymus T cells.

The sequencing sample was made of thymocytes. These receptors all come from a boy younger than two with a congenital heart defect. CDR3s include the opening cysteine and the closing phenylalanine or tryptophan. Each record gives: D gene, V gene, clone size, J gene, CDR3 DNA, CDR3 protein. A D gene is named only where the DNA matches it firmly. Expanded clones are given a class, and other clones once, few, many or no size at all.

D: TRBD1; V: TRBV19; size: -; J: TRBJ1-5; DNA: TGTGCCAGTAGTCCACGGACAGGGGCCTATAGCAATCAGCCCCAGCATTTT; CDR3: CASSPRTGAYSNQPQHF
D: -; V: TRBV4-2; size: once; J: TRBJ2-3; DNA: TGTGCCAGCTGCCGGGCGGGAGATACGCAGTATTTT; CDR3: CASCRAGDTQYF
D: TRBD1; V: TRBV6-1; size: -; J: TRBJ2-5; DNA: TGTGCCACGTATCGACACAGGGGCTGGGAGACCCAGTACTTC; CDR3: CATYRHRGWETQYF
D: TRBD2; V: TRBV4-2; size: -; J: TRBJ2-2; DNA: TGTGCCAGCAGCCAAGCGGGAGGGCCGTGGACCGGGGAGCTGTTTTTT; CDR3: CASSQAGGPWTGELFF
D: TRBD2; V: TRBV5-6; size: -; J: TRBJ2-3; DNA: TGTGCCAGCAGCTTGCGAGGGAGGGCCTGGGATACGCAGTATTTT; CDR3: CASSLRGRAWDTQYF
D: -; V: TRBV6-5; size: -; J: TRBJ1-3; DNA: TGTGCCAGCAGTTCATCGTCCGGGACAACTGGAAACACCATATATTTT; CDR3: CASSSSSGTTGNTIYF
D: TRBD2; V: TRBV30; size: -; J: TRBJ2-1; DNA: TGTGCCTGTCCGCCCCCGGGACTAGCGGAGGGGGACAATGAGCAGTTCTTC; CDR3: CACPPPGLAEGDNEQFF
D: TRBD2; V: TRBV25-1; size: -; J: TRBJ2-1; DNA: TGTGCCAGCACTCTAGCGGGAGAATCCAATGAGCAGTTCTTC; CDR3: CASTLAGESNEQFF
D: -; V: TRBV5-6; size: -; J: TRBJ2-7; DNA: TGTGCCAGCAGCCCCGACAAGACCTACGAGCAGTACTTC; CDR3: CASSPDKTYEQYF
D: -; V: TRBV13; size: -; J: TRBJ1-2; DNA: TGTGCCAGCAGCTTAAACAGTCAGTCCTATGGCTACACCTTC; CDR3: CASSLNSQSYGYTF
D: -; V: TRBV27; size: -; J: TRBJ2-1; DNA: TGTGCCAGCAGTTTAGAGGCGGCCCCAGAGCAGTTCTTC; CDR3: CASSLEAAPEQFF
D: -; V: TRBV19; size: -; J: TRBJ1-1; DNA: TGTGCCAGTAGAAAGGCTGAGGGGGGGGAGACTGAAGCTTTCTTT; CDR3: CASRKAEGGETEAFF
D: -; V: TRBV14; size: -; J: TRBJ2-7; DNA: TGTGCCAGCAGCCCAGGACACTACGAGCAGTACTTC; CDR3: CASSPGHYEQYF
D: -; V: TRBV5-4; size: -; J: TRBJ2-7; DNA: TGTGCCAGCAGCCGCGGACACACCGAGCAGTACTTC; CDR3: CASSRGHTEQYF
D: TRBD1; V: TRBV4-3; size: few; J: TRBJ2-5; DNA: TGCGCCAGCAGCCAGGACAGGGGGCCGGAGACCCAGTACTTC; CDR3: CASSQDRGPETQYF
D: TRBD2; V: TRBV25-1; size: -; J: TRBJ2-7; DNA: TGTGCCAGCACGGTACCGGCGGGACTAGCGGGAGCGGGGGAGCAGTACTTC; CDR3: CASTVPAGLAGAGEQYF
D: -; V: TRBV28; size: -; J: TRBJ1-5; DNA: TGTGCCAGCAGACCTCCTGGGGGCAGCAATCAGCCCCAGCATTTT; CDR3: CASRPPGGSNQPQHF
D: TRBD2; V: TRBV27; size: -; J: TRBJ2-7; DNA: TGTGCCAGCCTTAGCGGGAAAATCTCCTACGAGCAGTACTTC; CDR3: CASLSGKISYEQYF
D: -; V: TRBV25-1; size: -; J: TRBJ2-1; DNA: TGTGCCAGCAGTGTACTCTCTAGGGCGGGTGAGCAGTTCTTC; CDR3: CASSVLSRAGEQFF
D: -; V: TRBV28; size: -; J: TRBJ2-7; DNA: TGTGCCAGCAGTTTACACGGGAGAAACTACGAGCAGTACTTC; CDR3: CASSLHGRNYEQYF
D: -; V: TRBV12-5; size: -; J: TRBJ2-2; DNA: TGTGCTAGTGGCTCGCGGGGCGGGGAGCTGTTTTTT; CDR3: CASGSRGGELFF
D: -; V: TRBV11-3; size: -; J: TRBJ2-3; DNA: TGTGCCAGCAGCCTCACAGATACGCAGTATTTT; CDR3: CASSLTDTQYF
D: TRBD1; V: TRBV30; size: -; J: TRBJ1-5; DNA: TGTGCCTGGAGTTTTCACCGCCGACAGGGTAGCAATCAGCCCCAGCATTTT; CDR3: CAWSFHRRQGSNQPQHF
D: -; V: TRBV10-1; size: -; J: TRBJ2-7; DNA: TGCGCCAGCAGTGAGTCGGTGGCGGCCTACGAGCAGTACTTC; CDR3: CASSESVAAYEQYF
D: TRBD2; V: TRBV7-2; size: -; J: TRBJ2-5; DNA: TGTGCCAGCAGCTTAGGAGGGACTAGCGGAGACCAAGAGACCCAGTACTTC; CDR3: CASSLGGTSGDQETQYF
D: TRBD2; V: TRBV28; size: -; J: TRBJ2-1; DNA: TGTGCCAGCAGTTTGGGGCTAGCGGGCACAGCGAGCTCCTACAATGAGCAGTTCTTC; CDR3: CASSLGLAGTASSYNEQFF
D: TRBD1; V: TRBV10-3; size: -; J: TRBJ2-7; DNA: TGTGCCATCAGTGAGTCGACAGGGACCGAGCAGTACTTC; CDR3: CAISESTGTEQYF
D: -; V: TRBV5-8; size: -; J: TRBJ2-1; DNA: TGTGCCAGCAGCTTGCGAGAAGGGGACTCCCTAATTCACAATGAGCAGTTCTTC; CDR3: CASSLREGDSLIHNEQFF
D: TRBD2; V: TRBV4-2; size: -; J: TRBJ2-7; DNA: TGTGCCAGCAGCCACCAGCCAGCGGGAGGGTACGAGCAGTACTTC; CDR3: CASSHQPAGGYEQYF
D: -; V: TRBV27; size: -; J: TRBJ2-1; DNA: TGTGCCAGCAGTCCCTTAGGGGTTGAGCAGTTCTTC; CDR3: CASSPLGVEQFF
D: -; V: TRBV7-9; size: -; J: TRBJ1-2; DNA: TGTGCCAGCAGCTCGGACTCCCGAGGGGGCTACACCTTC; CDR3: CASSSDSRGGYTF
D: TRBD1; V: TRBV27; size: -; J: TRBJ2-7; DNA: TGTGCCAGCAGTCAGGGGTTCACAGGGGGCGAGCAGTACTTC; CDR3: CASSQGFTGGEQYF
D: -; V: TRBV6-1; size: -; J: TRBJ1-4; DNA: TGTGCCAGCTCCGCAGATCTGTCAACTAATGAAAAACTGTTTTTT; CDR3: CASSADLSTNEKLFF
D: TRBD1; V: TRBV20-1; size: -; J: TRBJ1-1; DNA: TGCAGTGCGCGGACAGGGGATGAAGCTTTCTTT; CDR3: CSARTGDEAFF
D: -; V: TRBV4-2; size: -; J: TRBJ2-2; DNA: TGTGCCAGCAGCCAATTCCGGGAATCCGGGGAGCTGTTTTTT; CDR3: CASSQFRESGELFF
D: TRBD1; V: TRBV11-2; size: few; J: TRBJ2-6; DNA: TGTGCCAGCAGCTACGCCCCCCGGGACAGGGGTTCTGGGGCCAACGTCCTGACTTTC; CDR3: CASSYAPRDRGSGANVLTF
D: TRBD1; V: TRBV12-5; size: -; J: TRBJ1-1; DNA: TGTGCTAGTGGTTTGGTATCAGACAGGGTTGCCACTGAAGCTTTCTTT; CDR3: CASGLVSDRVATEAFF
D: TRBD2; V: TRBV5-1; size: -; J: TRBJ2-3; DNA: TGCGCCGTGGGAGGACTAGCGGTCCCCGGCCCAGATACGCAGTATTTT; CDR3: CAVGGLAVPGPDTQYF
D: TRBD2; V: TRBV28; size: -; J: TRBJ2-7; DNA: TGTGCCAGCAGTTGGGGGACTAGCGGGAGAGTACACGAGCAGTACTTC; CDR3: CASSWGTSGRVHEQYF
D: -; V: TRBV7-2; size: few; J: TRBJ2-2; DNA: TGTGCCAGCAGCTTACGCGGGGATTCGAACACCGGGGAGCTGTTTTTT; CDR3: CASSLRGDSNTGELFF
D: -; V: TRBV15; size: -; J: TRBJ2-1; DNA: TGTGCCACCAGCAGAGACCGCCTCGGAGTCTCCTACAATGAGCAGTTCTTC; CDR3: CATSRDRLGVSYNEQFF
D: -; V: TRBV25-1; size: -; J: TRBJ2-2; DNA: TGTGCCAGCTTCGACAGGCTAGGCGGGGAGCTGTTTTTT; CDR3: CASFDRLGGELFF
D: -; V: TRBV9; size: -; J: TRBJ2-7; DNA: TGTGCCAGCAGCCCCACTAAAGGCGAGCAGTACTTC; CDR3: CASSPTKGEQYF
D: -; V: TRBV18; size: -; J: TRBJ2-7; DNA: TGTGCCACCCGAGAGTCCTACGAGCAGTACTTC; CDR3: CATRESYEQYF
D: TRBD2; V: TRBV14; size: once; J: TRBJ2-1; DNA: TGTGCCAGCAGCCTCCCACGGGGACTAGCGGGAGTGGTTGAGCAGTTCTTC; CDR3: CASSLPRGLAGVVEQFF
D: TRBD1; V: TRBV7-9; size: -; J: TRBJ1-4; DNA: TGTGCCAGCAGCTTAACTCCCCGGACAGGGGATGAAAAACTGTTTTTT; CDR3: CASSLTPRTGDEKLFF
D: TRBD1; V: TRBV9; size: -; J: TRBJ2-7; DNA: TGTGCCAGCAGCGCAGGCAGGGGGCTCGGGGAGCAGTACTTC; CDR3: CASSAGRGLGEQYF
D: -; V: TRBV21-1; size: -; J: TRBJ2-5; DNA: TGTGCCAGCTGCGGGTTGGAGCAAGAGACCCAGTACTTC; CDR3: CASCGLEQETQYF
D: TRBD2; V: TRBV14; size: -; J: TRBJ2-7; DNA: TGTGCCAGCAGCCCGGACACCTCAGCGGGACTAGCGGGAGGGTACGAGCAGTACTTC; CDR3: CASSPDTSAGLAGGYEQYF
D: TRBD1; V: TRBV7-8; size: -; J: TRBJ1-2; DNA: TGTGCCAGCAGCTTAGTTAGGCACAGGGGTGGCTACACCTTC; CDR3: CASSLVRHRGGYTF
D: TRBD1; V: TRBV27; size: -; J: TRBJ1-5; DNA: TGTGCCAGCAGTGCGGGACAGGGGAATCGGGCCCTCAATCAGCCCCAGCATTTT; CDR3: CASSAGQGNRALNQPQHF
D: -; V: TRBV5-1; size: -; J: TRBJ2-1; DNA: TGCGCCAGCAGCTTGTGGGCAGGGATCAGCAATGAGCAGTTCTTC; CDR3: CASSLWAGISNEQFF